Following are 17 T cell receptor beta chains from one sample sequenced in a study of shared clonotypes between healthy human individuals. Repertoires were generated with immunoSEQ multiplex PCR, while TCRdb's copy carries only in-frame clones and drops some. The table has 600,000 or so clones, 90% to 95% seen once. In the naive CD8 group, cells lacked CD45RO and were positively selected for CCR7, so terminally differentiated effector memory CD45RA+ cells were left out. Sequencing used naive CD8+ T cells sorted from blood. The source of these receptors is a woman aged 30 to 39 in good health.

The V call is TRBV28, the J call TRBJ2-7; 10 bases line up with TRBD2. The CDR3 covers 14 residues. Losses at the gene ends were 7 bases for V and 3 bases for J; bases not matched to a gene: 6. Germline values: CDR1 MDHEN, CDR2 SYDVKM. The CDR3 DNA follows: TGTGCCAGCACCTCCGGACTAGCGGTCTACGAGCAGTACTTC. Amino acids: CASTSGLAVYEQYF.

The chain recombines TRBV13 with TRBJ2-5; 8 positions agree with TRBD1. The V gene's germline CDR1 is PRHDT and CDR2 FYEKMQ (reference sequence). V trimming: 5 bases; J trimming: 3 bases; junction bases outside the gene matches: 2. CDR3 size: 13 residues. The CDR3 region has the DNA TGTGCCAGCAGCCAACAGGGGGAAGAGACCCAGTACTTC. Translating gives CASSQQGEETQYF.

The rearrangement joins TRBV4-3 to TRBJ2-7, with D uncertain. The CDR3 runs to 11 residues. V lost 4 bases and J lost 3, with 4 bases in between. Germline loops: CDR1 LGHNA, CDR2 YSLEER. The CDR3 coding sequence is TGCGCCAGCAGCCGGGGCTACGAGCAGTACTTC. It yields the protein CASSRGYEQYF.

The chain joins TRBV12-5 to TRBJ2-7; D perhaps matches TRBD2 (6 bases). This CDR3 is 13 amino acids long. CDR1 is LGHNT, CDR2 FRNRAP, per germline. Between the trimmed V and J ends, which lost 5 bases and 6 bases, there was a span of 14 bases. CDR3: CASGPPTRCEQYF. The CDR3 region has the DNA TGTGCTAGTGGTCCCCCGACTAGGTGCGAGCAGTACTTC. Full variable domain (rest looked up from reference TRBV12-5 and TRBJ2-7): DARVTQTPRHKVTEMGQEVTMRCQPILGHNTVFWYRQTMMQGLELLAYFRNRAPLDDSGMPKDRFSAEMPDATLATLKIQPSEPRDSAVYFCASGPPTRCEQYFGPGTRLTVT.

This clone has a single count. The V and J genes are TRBV27 and TRBJ2-1, with D possibly matching TRBD2 (7 bases). Germline loops: CDR1 MNHEY, CDR2 SMNVEV (reference sequence). V shed 3 bases and J shed 5 bases, with 11 bases lying between them. This CDR3 region has 14 residues. Written as DNA, the CDR3 is TGTGCCAGCAGTTTGGGGGGGCCCAACAATGAGCAGTTCTTC. Protein product: CASSLGGPNNEQFF.

The chain uses TRBV27 and TRBJ2-7, with D unresolved. V was cut by 3 bases and J by 5 bases, with 11 bases left in between. Germline-derived CDR1 and CDR2 are MNHEY and SMNVEV (reference sequence). The CDR3 is 13 residues long. The CDR3 coding sequence is TGTGCCAGCAGTTTCAGACCGACCCACGAGCAGTACTTC. Its translation: CASSFRPTHEQYF.

The chain carries TRBV2 and TRBJ2-3, with D possibly matching TRBD1 (5 bases). Trimming took off 6 bases at V and 1 base at J, with 14 bases between the two ends. Germline V CDR1 and CDR2: SNHLY, FYNNEI. The CDR3 runs 15 residues. This CDR3 reads CASSARVHRTDTQYF. The DNA of the CDR3 is TGTGCCAGCAGCGCCAGGGTACACCGCACAGATACGCAGTATTTT.

The chain carries TRBV15 and TRBJ2-1; D might be TRBD2 (6 bases). Trimming stripped 9 bases from V and 7 bases from J, with 19 bases between. The germline gives CDR1 LNHNV, CDR2 YYDKDF (reference sequence). The CDR3 is 14 residues long. The CDR3 protein is CATGRVAGTNEQFF. For the CDR3, the DNA is TGTGCCACGGGGCGGGTGGCGGGAACGAATGAGCAGTTCTTC.

The chain has TRBV27 and TRBJ2-2; 7 nucleotides agree with TRBD2. Germline V gene sequence: CDR1 MNHEY, CDR2 SMNVEV (reference sequence). The junction had 9 bases not matched to a gene; V was cut back by 0 bases and J by 5 bases. CDR3 length: 17 residues. CDR3 nucleotides: TGTGCCAGCAGTTTATCATCGGGGGGAGGATTAACCGGGGAGCTGTTTTTT. Encoded protein: CASSLSSGGGLTGELFF.

The V and J genes are TRBV11-2 and TRBJ2-5; D could derive from TRBD1 or TRBD2 (5 bases each). Trimming took off 4 bases at V and 4 bases at J, with 16 bases between the two ends. CDR3 length equals 15 residues. Germline V gene data show CDR1 as SGHAT and CDR2 as FQNNGV. The CDR3 region is CASSSGTRGRETQYF. Written as DNA, the CDR3 is TGTGCCAGCAGCTCCGGGACCCGCGGTCGAGAGACCCAGTACTTC.

The CDR3 sequence: CASSLMRGGSYEQYF. The CDR3 DNA follows: TGTGCCAGCAGCTTGATGCGCGGGGGCTCCTACGAGCAGTACTTC. The chain joins TRBV5-4 to TRBJ2-7, with 7 bases identical to TRBD2. CDR1 is SGHNT and CDR2 is YYREEE in the germline V gene (reference sequence). V lost 1 base and J lost 0; bases outside the gene matches: 4. The CDR3 length is 15 residues. Full variable domain (missing parts from reference TRBV5-4 and TRBJ2-7): ETGVTQSPTHLIKTRGQQVTLRCSSQSGHNTVSWYQQALGQGPQFIFQYYREEENGRGNFPPRFSGLQFPNYSSELNVNALELDDSALYLCASSLMRGGSYEQYFGPGTRLTVT.

The chain employs TRBV9 and TRBJ2-1; D remains unclear. Germline CDR1 reads SGDLS; CDR2 reads YYNGEE. Trimming removed 0 bases at V and 3 bases at J, with 4 bases between. This CDR3 is 13 amino acids long. CDR3: CASSVDHYNEQFF. Written as DNA, the CDR3 is TGTGCCAGCAGCGTAGACCACTACAATGAGCAGTTCTTC.

The rearrangement joins TRBV4-1 to TRBJ2-7, with D perhaps TRBD1 or TRBD2 (6 bases each). The CDR3 is made up of 16 amino acids. The V gene's germline CDR1 is MGHRA and CDR2 YSYEKL. With 1 base removed from V and 5 bases from J, the gap between germline ends came to 18 bases. The CDR3 DNA reads TGCGCCAGCAGCCAAGTCTTTGGGGGGCCTTGGGACGAGCAGTACTTC. This sequence encodes CASSQVFGGPWDEQYF.

This clone has a single count. The rearrangement joins TRBV2 to TRBJ1-2; TRBD1 matches 9 bases. CDR1 is SNHLY and CDR2 is FYNNEI in the germline V gene. V was pared by 6 bases and J by 13 bases, with 21 bases of the junction left unmatched. CDR3 length: 16 amino acids. This chain's CDR3 is CASRGILSGTGNSATF. For the CDR3, the DNA is TGTGCCAGCAGGGGGATACTTTCCGGGACAGGGAACAGTGCCACCTTC.

This chain joins TRBV4-1 and TRBJ1-5; TRBD1 matches 8 bases. J lost 2 bases, V lost 3 bases, and 9 bases had no gene match. The length of the CDR3 is 17 residues. CDR1 is MGHRA, CDR2 YSYEKL, per germline. The chain's CDR3 is CASSQQGALGGNQPQHF. The CDR3 DNA reads as TGCGCCAGCAGCCAGCAGGGGGCGCTGGGAGGCAATCAGCCCCAGCATTTT.

This chain uses TRBV9 with TRBJ2-7, with 8 bases that match TRBD2. The CDR3 length is 14 residues. Trimming took 4 bases from V and 0 from J; bases not matched to a gene: 3. Germline V lookup: CDR1 SGDLS, CDR2 YYNGEE. The CDR3 region has the DNA TGTGCCAGCAGCAGCGGGGGCCGCTCCTACGAGCAGTACTTC. Its translation: CASSSGGRSYEQYF.

The genes are TRBV13 and TRBJ2-1; possible D gene TRBD2, 6 bases. V lost 0 bases to trimming and J lost 9 bases, with 9 bases between them. This CDR3 has 13 residues. CDR1 and CDR2 from the germline V gene are PRHDT and FYEKMQ (reference sequence). CDR3 loop: CASSLGGGVEQFF. The CDR3 DNA follows: TGTGCCAGCAGCTTAGGCGGAGGGGTTGAGCAGTTCTTC.